Sequencing of this TCR beta chain was carried out in a study of circulating CD8 cells and anti-PD-1 response in melanoma. The overall study: Patients received intravenous nivolumab, 3 mg/kg, every 2 weeks. Non-responders showed stable or progressive disease; responders showed complete or partial response. Regarding the study as a whole: Expanded sorted subsets were checked for tumor reactivity using peptides. A small cohort with few responders supplied the baseline and M1 comparisons.

Sorting of live CD3+CD8+TCRalphabeta+ cells by PD-1 and/or TIGIT gave four subsets. Trimming removed 5 bases at V and 1 base at J, with 12 bases between. The CDR3 is made up of 14 amino acids. The germline V gene has CDR1 MDHEN and CDR2 SYDVKM. By frequency in the sample, this clonotype is large. What it recognizes is unknown. TCR libraries were prepared from 15 ng of total RNA with the QIAseq Immune Repertoire TCR panel. Each CDR3 protein gets one entry after TCRdb re-called the reads with MiXCR. The sample holds a few hundred distinct CDR3 sequences; approximately 14% are singletons and the top ten take approximately 50%.

This sample comprised CD8+ T cells from PBMCs, obtained at baseline or after one month of anti-PD-1 therapy (not recorded which). The V gene is TRBV28, the J gene TRBJ2-7; D is perhaps TRBD1 (7 bases). The source is a human donor with melanoma. The CDR3, as DNA: TGTGCCAGCAGTCCACCAGGGGGGTCCTACGAGCAGTACTTC. It translates to CASSPPGGSYEQYF.